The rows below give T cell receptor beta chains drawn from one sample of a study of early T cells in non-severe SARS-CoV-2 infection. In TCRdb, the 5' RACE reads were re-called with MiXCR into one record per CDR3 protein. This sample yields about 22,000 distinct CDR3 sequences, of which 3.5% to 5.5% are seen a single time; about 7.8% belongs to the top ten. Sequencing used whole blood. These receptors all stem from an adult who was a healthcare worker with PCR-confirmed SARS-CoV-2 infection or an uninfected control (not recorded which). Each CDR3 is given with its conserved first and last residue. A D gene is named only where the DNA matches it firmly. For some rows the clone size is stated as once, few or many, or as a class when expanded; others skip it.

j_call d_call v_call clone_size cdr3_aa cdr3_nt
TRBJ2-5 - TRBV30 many CAWRGEGETQYF TGTGCCTGGAGAGGGGAAGGAGAGACCCAGTACTTC
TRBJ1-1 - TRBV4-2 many CASSQSGTLTQAFF TGTGCCAGCAGCCAATCCGGGACACTTACACAAGCTTTCTTT
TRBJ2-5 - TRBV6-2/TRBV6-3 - CASTNRVAETQYF TGTGCCAGCACTAATAGGGTGGCAGAGACCCAGTACTTC
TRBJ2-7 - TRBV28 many CASSFPGPYEQYF TGTGCCAGCAGTTTCCCGGGGCCCTACGAGCAGTACTTC
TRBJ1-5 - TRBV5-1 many CASSLDGGTNQPQHF TGCGCCAGCAGCTTGGATGGGGGAACAAATCAGCCCCAGCATTTT
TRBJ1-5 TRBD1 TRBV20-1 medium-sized CSAGTALEPQHF TGCAGTGCAGGGACAGCGTTAGAGCCCCAGCATTTT
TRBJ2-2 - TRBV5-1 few CASSGQGTGELFF TGCGCCAGCAGCGGGCAGGGTACCGGGGAGCTGTTTTTT
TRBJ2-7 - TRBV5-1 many CASSLAEGDSYEQYF TGCGCCAGCAGCTTGGCCGAGGGGGACTCCTACGAGCAGTACTTC
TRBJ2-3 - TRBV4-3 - CASSQGIADTQYF TGCGCCAGCAGCCAAGGGATCGCAGATACGCAGTATTTT
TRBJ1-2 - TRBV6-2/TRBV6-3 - CASSPPYRQFFYGYTF TGTGCCAGCAGTCCTCCCTACCGACAATTCTTCTATGGCTACACCTTC
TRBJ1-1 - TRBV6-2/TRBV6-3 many CASGENYAEAFF TGTGCCAGCGGGGAAAATTACGCTGAAGCTTTCTTT
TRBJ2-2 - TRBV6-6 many CASTLLGGEIRELFF TGTGCCAGCACTTTACTAGGAGGGGAAATCAGGGAGCTGTTTTTT
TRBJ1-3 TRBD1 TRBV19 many CASSRIAGGQGNTIYF TGTGCCAGTAGCCGCATTGCAGGGGGCCAAGGAAACACCATATATTTT
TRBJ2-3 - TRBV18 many CASSGGDTQYF TGTGCCAGCTCCGGCGGGGATACGCAGTATTTT
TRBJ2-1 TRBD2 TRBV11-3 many CASSQRGRDEQFF TGTGCCAGCAGCCAAAGAGGGAGGGATGAGCAGTTCTTC
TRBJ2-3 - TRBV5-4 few CASTARGTDTQYF TGTGCCAGCACCGCAAGGGGAACAGATACGCAGTATTTT
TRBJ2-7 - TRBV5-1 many CASSLLQGPYEQYF TGCGCCAGCAGCTTGCTACAGGGACCCTACGAGCAGTACTTC
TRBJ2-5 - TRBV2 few CASSEARWTPQETQYF TGTGCCAGCAGTGAAGCGCGTTGGACCCCTCAAGAGACCCAGTACTTC
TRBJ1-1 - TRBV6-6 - CASSFEAYEAFF TGTGCCAGCAGTTTTGAGGCCTATGAAGCTTTCTTT
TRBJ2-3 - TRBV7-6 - CASSLVAPTGNADTQYF TGTGCCAGCAGCTTAGTGGCCCCAACAGGGAACGCAGATACGCAGTATTTT
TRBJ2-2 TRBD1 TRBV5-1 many CASRPGQANTGELFF TGCGCCAGCCGGCCGGGACAGGCCAACACCGGGGAGCTGTTTTTT
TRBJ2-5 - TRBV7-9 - CASSSMGQETQYF TGTGCCAGCAGCTCCATGGGTCAAGAGACCCAGTACTTC
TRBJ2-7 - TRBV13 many CASSLGAESYEQYF TGTGCCAGCAGCTTAGGGGCAGAGTCCTACGAGCAGTACTTC
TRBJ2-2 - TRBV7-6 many CASSLGDTGELFF TGTGCCAGCAGCTTAGGCGACACCGGGGAGCTGTTTTTT
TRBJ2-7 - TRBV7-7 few CASSLSLGPAYEQYF TGTGCTAGCAGCTTAAGTCTGGGGCCCGCCTACGAGCAGTACTTC
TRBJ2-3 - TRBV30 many CAWQLGSRTDTQYF TGTGCCTGGCAGTTGGGATCCCGCACAGATACGCAGTATTTT
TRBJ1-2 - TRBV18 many CASSPGGPGIYGYTF TGTGCCAGCTCACCGGGGGGTCCGGGGATATATGGCTACACCTTC
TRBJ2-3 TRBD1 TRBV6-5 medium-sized CASSYPRLGQGSDTQYF TGTGCCAGCAGTTACCCCCGGCTGGGACAGGGGTCGGATACGCAGTATTTT
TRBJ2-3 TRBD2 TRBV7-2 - CASGRERGRTDTQYF TGTGCCAGCGGTAGGGAGCGGGGTCGCACAGATACGCAGTATTTT
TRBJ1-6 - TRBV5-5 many CASSLGTPGRGADSPLHF TGTGCCAGCAGCTTGGGCACCCCCGGCAGGGGTGCAGATTCACCCCTCCACTTT
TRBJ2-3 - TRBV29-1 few CSVERTTGHFRTDTQYF TGCAGCGTTGAAAGAACTACGGGACATTTCCGGACAGATACGCAGTATTTT
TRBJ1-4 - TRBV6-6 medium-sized CASSYEAASEKLFF TGTGCCAGCAGTTACGAGGCCGCAAGTGAAAAACTGTTTTTT
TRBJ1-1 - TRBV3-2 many CASSQDNQGSVNTEAFF TGTGCCAGCAGCCAAGATAATCAGGGTTCGGTGAACACTGAAGCTTTCTTT
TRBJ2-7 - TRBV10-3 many CAIRMPGTQGVYEQYF TGTGCCATCAGAATGCCCGGGACTCAGGGCGTCTACGAGCAGTACTTC
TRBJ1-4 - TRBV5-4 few CASSPDRANEKLFF TGTGCCAGCAGCCCGGACCGAGCTAATGAAAAACTGTTTTTT
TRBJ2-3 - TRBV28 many CASSLFTDTQYF TGTGCCAGCAGCCTTTTCACAGATACGCAGTATTTT
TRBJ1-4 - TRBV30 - CAWSAGLEKLFF TGTGCCTGGAGCGCCGGACTTGAAAAACTGTTTTTT
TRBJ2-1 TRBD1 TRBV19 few CASSSSRGLGYEQFF TGTGCCAGTAGTTCATCCAGGGGGCTCGGCTATGAGCAGTTCTTC
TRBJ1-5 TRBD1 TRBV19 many CASSIRDRNQPQHF TGTGCCAGTAGTATCCGGGACAGGAATCAGCCCCAGCATTTT
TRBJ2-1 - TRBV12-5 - CASGSGHSDEQFF TGTGCTAGTGGTTCGGGACATTCCGATGAGCAGTTCTTC
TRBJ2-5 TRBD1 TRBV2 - CASHRGETQYF TGTGCCAGCCACAGGGGAGAGACCCAGTACTTC
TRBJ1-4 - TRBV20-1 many CSAGGLSNEKLFF TGCAGTGCTGGGGGCTTGAGTAATGAAAAACTGTTTTTT
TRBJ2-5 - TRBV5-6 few CASSQPRLGETQYF TGTGCCAGCAGTCAACCCCGACTAGGCGAGACCCAGTACTTC
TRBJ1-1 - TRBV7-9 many CASSSAAAFF TGTGCCAGCAGCTCTGCAGCAGCTTTCTTT
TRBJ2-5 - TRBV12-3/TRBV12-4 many CASSHRVKTQYF TGTGCCAGCAGTCACAGGGTTAAGACCCAGTACTTC
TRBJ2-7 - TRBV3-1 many CASSQAGARNEQYF TGTGCCAGCAGCCAAGCGGGGGCGAGGAACGAGCAGTACTTC
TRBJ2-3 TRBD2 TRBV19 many CASKRGPSSDTQYF TGTGCCAGTAAGCGGGGTCCTTCGTCGGATACGCAGTATTTT
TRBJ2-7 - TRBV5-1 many CASGLATGNTYEQYF TGCGCCAGCGGATTAGCCACAGGGAACACCTACGAGCAGTACTTC
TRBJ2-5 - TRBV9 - CASSESHRQETQYF TGTGCCAGCAGCGAAAGCCACAGGCAAGAGACCCAGTACTTC